The T cell receptor beta chain under discussion was sequenced for a study of blood T cell repertoires in COVID-19. On the study more broadly: Spain, Italy and the United States supplied samples that represented acute and convalescent COVID-19. Nucleic acid was either cDNA or gDNA, and it came from T cells, B-cell-depleted T cells, or PBMCs.

Followed over time, Seattle patients had been enrolled while infection was active. V shed 6 bases, J shed 0 bases, and the junction held 5 bases outside the gene matches. Germline-derived CDR1 and CDR2 are MDHEN and SYDVKM. The CDR3 loop spans 15 amino acids. Sequenced by immunoSEQ multiplex PCR; TCRdb stores in-frame clones only, minus some. The sample has some 200,000 clones; more than 75% are singletons. This clone was detected once. The rearrangement uses TRBV28 and TRBJ1-5; 7 nucleotides agree with TRBD1. This receptor was taken from a woman between 65 and 79 years old with COVID-19, enrolled during active disease. The sequencing input was peripheral blood. The CDR3 protein is CASRLRGNSNQPQHF. CDR3 nucleotides: TGTGCCAGCAGGCTCAGGGGGAATAGCAATCAGCCCCAGCATTTT.